The 14 T cell receptor beta chains listed next were all sequenced from one sample in a study of CXCR3-negative and CXCR3-positive naive CD8 T cells. Findings and caveats of the study: Higher TRB CDR3 hydrophobicity marked CXCR3-positive naive cells relative to CXCR3-negative naive cells.

The method, 5' RACE with UMI labels, was used to prepare the TRB cDNA libraries. TCRdb re-called the 5' RACE reads and shows each CDR3 protein once, DNA omitted. This sample contains 130,000 or so distinct CDR3 sequences. No cognate antigen is known for these TCRs. Sequencing was performed on naive CXCR3+ CD8+ T cells from blood. Subset in this sample: CD45RO-CCR7+CD27+CD95- naive CD8+ T cells expressing CXCR3 (TNR3+). These receptors all stem from a human donor in good health. Some clones in this sample may be carry-over from other donors' samples.

J is TRBJ1-1 and V is TRBV7-9; TCRdb's assignment of TRBD1 cannot be checked, as there is no DNA. The CDR3 has 12 residues. Germline V CDR1 and CDR2: SEHNR, FQNEAQ (reference sequence). The CDR3 sequence is CASSSQGTEAFF.

The genes are TRBV10-2 and TRBJ2-2. The CDR3 is 12 amino acids. CDR1 and CDR2 (germline): WSHSY, SAAADI. CDR3 sequence reads: CASSTSTGELFF.

The rearrangement joins TRBV25-1 to TRBJ1-5. Germline V gives CDR1 MGHDK, CDR2 SYGVNS. This CDR3 has 13 residues. CDR3 loop: CARRGRGHQPQHF. The complete variable domain, with remaining parts taken from reference TRBV25-1 and TRBJ1-5, reads EADIYQTPRYLVIGTGKKITLECSQTMGHDKMYWYQQDPGMELHLIHYSYGVNSTEKGDLSSESTVSRIRTEHFPLTLESARPSHTSQYLCARRGRGHQPQHFGDGTRLSIL.

The rearrangement joins TRBV11-3 to TRBJ2-2. Germline V gene data show CDR1 as SGHNT and CDR2 as YENEEA. This CDR3 comprises 15 residues. CDR3 sequence: CASSLGAADTGELFF. The whole variable domain, remainder taken from reference TRBV11-3 and TRBJ2-2, is EAGVVQSPRYKIIEKKQPVAFWCNPISGHNTLYWYLQNLGQGPELLIRYENEEAVDDSQLPKDRFSAERLKGVDSTLKIQPAELGDSAVYLCASSLGAADTGELFFGEGSRLTVL.

The chain couples TRBV20-1 to TRBJ1-4. CDR3 length equals 16 residues. Germline CDR1 DFQATT, CDR2 SNEGSKA (reference sequence). CDR3 residues: CSASGFAFNLNEKLFF.

V and J are TRBV27 and TRBJ1-1. The CDR3 spans 13 residues. CDR1 MNHEY and CDR2 SMNVEV come from the germline V gene (reference sequence). CDR3 sequence: CASSLFLNTEAFF.

The V and J genes are TRBV6-2 or TRBV6-3 and TRBJ2-3; TCRdb names TRBD1, which stays unverified in the absence of DNA. CDR1 and CDR2 from the germline V gene are MNHEY and SVGEGT. This CDR3 is built from 15 residues. The CDR3 spells CASSPLGRLTDTQYF.

This chain links TRBV15 with TRBJ2-7. The germline V gene encodes CDR1 LNHNV and CDR2 YYDKDF (reference sequence). CDR3 length equals 13 residues. The CDR3 here is CATSRDAKDEQYF. Supplemented by reference TRBV15 and TRBJ2-7, the full variable domain reads DAMVIQNPRYQVTQFGKPVTLSCSQTLNHNVMYWYQQKSSQAPKLLFHYYDKDFNNEADTPDNFQSRRPNTSFCFLDIRSPGLGDTAMYLCATSRDAKDEQYFGPGTRLTVT.

The gene calls are TRBV4-1 and TRBJ2-1; TCRdb indicates TRBD2, and absent DNA this call remains unverified. CDR1 and CDR2 (germline): MGHRA, YSYEKL. The CDR3 is 14 amino acids. The CDR3: CASSQDPDSNEQFF.

This chain joins TRBV4-3 and TRBJ1-6. Germline V gives CDR1 LGHNA, CDR2 YSLEER. The CDR3 has 16 residues. The CDR3 sequence is CASSQDRSSYNSPLHF.

The chain employs TRBV19 and TRBJ2-7; TCRdb's D call of TRBD2 is untestable without DNA. CDR3 length: 13 amino acids. Germline V lookup: CDR1 LNHDA, CDR2 SQIVND (reference sequence). CDR3 amino acids: CASSSTSGYEQYF.

The J gene is TRBJ2-7, the V gene TRBV28; as DNA is missing, the TRBD1 call by TCRdb cannot be tested. Germline assignment: CDR1 MDHEN and CDR2 SYDVKM. The CDR3 sequence is 14 residues long. The chain's CDR3 is CASSLWRDSYEQYF. Based on the CDR3 plus reference TRBV28 and TRBJ2-7, the full variable domain is DVKVTQSSRYLVKRTGEKVFLECVQDMDHENMFWYRQDPGLGLRLIYFSYDVKMKEKGDIPEGYSVSREKKERFSLILESASTNQTSMYLCASSLWRDSYEQYFGPGTRLTVT.

The chain recombines TRBV15 with TRBJ2-2; no DNA is available, so the TRBD1 call from TCRdb remains unchecked. The CDR3 spans 14 residues. Germline V gives CDR1 LNHNV, CDR2 YYDKDF (reference sequence). This CDR3 reads CATRQGANTGELFF.

The chain couples TRBV7-9 to TRBJ1-2; the D call from TCRdb, TRBD1, cannot be confirmed without DNA. Germline V gene sequence: CDR1 SEHNR, CDR2 FQNEAQ (reference sequence). CDR3 length: 17 residues. CDR3 loop: CASSPTTGTYGPYGYTF.